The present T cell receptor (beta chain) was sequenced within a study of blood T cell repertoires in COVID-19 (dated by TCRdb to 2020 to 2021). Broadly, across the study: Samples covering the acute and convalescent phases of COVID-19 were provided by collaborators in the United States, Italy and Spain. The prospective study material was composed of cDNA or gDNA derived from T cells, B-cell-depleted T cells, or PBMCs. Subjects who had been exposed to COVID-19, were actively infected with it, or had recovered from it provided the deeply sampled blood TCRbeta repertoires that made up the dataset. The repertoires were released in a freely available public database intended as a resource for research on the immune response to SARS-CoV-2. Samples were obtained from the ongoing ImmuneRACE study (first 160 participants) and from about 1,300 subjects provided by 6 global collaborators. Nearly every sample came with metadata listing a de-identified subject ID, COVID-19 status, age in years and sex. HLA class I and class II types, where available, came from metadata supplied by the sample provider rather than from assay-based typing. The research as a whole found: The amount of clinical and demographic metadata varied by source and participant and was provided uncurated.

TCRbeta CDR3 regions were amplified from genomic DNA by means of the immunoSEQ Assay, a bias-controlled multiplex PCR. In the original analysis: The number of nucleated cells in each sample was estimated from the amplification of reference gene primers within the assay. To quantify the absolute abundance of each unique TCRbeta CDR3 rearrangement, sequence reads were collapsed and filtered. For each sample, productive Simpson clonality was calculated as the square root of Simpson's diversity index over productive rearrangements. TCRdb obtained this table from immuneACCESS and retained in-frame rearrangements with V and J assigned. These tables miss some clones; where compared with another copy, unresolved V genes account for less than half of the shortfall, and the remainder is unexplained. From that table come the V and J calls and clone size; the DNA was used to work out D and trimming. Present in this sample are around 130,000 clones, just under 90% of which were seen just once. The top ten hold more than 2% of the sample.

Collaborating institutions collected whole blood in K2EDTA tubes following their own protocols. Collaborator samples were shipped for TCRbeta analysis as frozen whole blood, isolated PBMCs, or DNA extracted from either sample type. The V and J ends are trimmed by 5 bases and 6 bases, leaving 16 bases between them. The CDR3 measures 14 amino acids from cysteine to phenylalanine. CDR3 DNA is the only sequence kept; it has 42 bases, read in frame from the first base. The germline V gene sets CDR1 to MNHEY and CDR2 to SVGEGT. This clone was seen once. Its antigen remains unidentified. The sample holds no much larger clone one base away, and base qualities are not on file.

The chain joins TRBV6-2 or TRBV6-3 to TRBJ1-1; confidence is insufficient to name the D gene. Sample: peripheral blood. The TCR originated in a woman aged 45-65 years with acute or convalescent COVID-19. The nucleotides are TGTGCCAGCAGTCCCCGGCGCGGTCGATCTGAAGCTTTCTTT. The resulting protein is CASSPRRGRSEAFF.